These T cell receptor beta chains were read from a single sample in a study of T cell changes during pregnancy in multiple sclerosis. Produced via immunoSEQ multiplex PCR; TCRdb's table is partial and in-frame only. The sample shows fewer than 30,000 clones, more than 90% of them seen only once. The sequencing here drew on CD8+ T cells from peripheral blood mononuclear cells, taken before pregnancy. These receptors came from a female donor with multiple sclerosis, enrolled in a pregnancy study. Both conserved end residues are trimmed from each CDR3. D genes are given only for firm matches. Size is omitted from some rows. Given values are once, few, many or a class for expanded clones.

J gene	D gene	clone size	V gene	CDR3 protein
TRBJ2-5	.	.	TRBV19	ASGPSGETQY
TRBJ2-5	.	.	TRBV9	ASSAREETQY
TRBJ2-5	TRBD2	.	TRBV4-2	ASSQERNGGAETQY
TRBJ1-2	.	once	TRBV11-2	ASPHEDGYT
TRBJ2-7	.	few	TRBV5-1	ASSFNSLNEQY
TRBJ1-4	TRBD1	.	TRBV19	ASSRIGQGSNEKLF
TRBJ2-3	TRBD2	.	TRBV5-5	ASSAERGGKTDTQY
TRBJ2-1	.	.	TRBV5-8	ASSFLAALYNEQF
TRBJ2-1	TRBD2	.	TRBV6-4	ASSDVAGGPWEQF
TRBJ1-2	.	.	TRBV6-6	ASSYEGAIGGYT
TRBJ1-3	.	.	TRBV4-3	ASSQGYHSGNTIY
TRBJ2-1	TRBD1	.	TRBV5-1	ASSLPGQETKF
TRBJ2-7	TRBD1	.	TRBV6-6	ASHSGTGSYEQY
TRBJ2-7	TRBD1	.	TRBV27	ASSLLRTGSYEQY
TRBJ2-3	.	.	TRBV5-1	ASFPHSGLTDTQY
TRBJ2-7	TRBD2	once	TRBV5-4	ASSLGVAGEATKQY
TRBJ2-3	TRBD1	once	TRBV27	ASSLLTGGTDTQY
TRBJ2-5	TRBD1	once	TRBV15	ATSRDPDRGQETQY
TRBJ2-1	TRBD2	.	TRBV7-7	ASSQGLAGGGNEQF
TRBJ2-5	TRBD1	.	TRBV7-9	ASSPRQGRETQY
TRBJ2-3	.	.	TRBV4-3	ASSYGGPDTQY
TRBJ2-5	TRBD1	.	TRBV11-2	ASSSTRGPKTQY
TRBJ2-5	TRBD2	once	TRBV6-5	ASSFSGGTQETQY
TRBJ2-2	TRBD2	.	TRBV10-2	ASSESTGGGTGELF
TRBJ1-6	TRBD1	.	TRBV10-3	ATLGQGYNSPLH
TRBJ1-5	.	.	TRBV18	ASSPDRNQPQH
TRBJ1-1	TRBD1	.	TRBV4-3	ASSQDSRQGFNTEAF
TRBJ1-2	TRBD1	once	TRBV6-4	ASSAGTGEVGYT
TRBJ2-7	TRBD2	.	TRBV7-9	ASSPEASGSYEQY
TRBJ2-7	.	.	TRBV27	ASSRSDSSYEQY
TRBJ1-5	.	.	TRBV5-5	ASSLGQYSNQPQH
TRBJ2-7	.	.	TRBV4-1	ASSQPSGDYEQY
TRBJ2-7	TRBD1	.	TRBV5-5	ASSRDRVLEQY
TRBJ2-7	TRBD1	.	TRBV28	ASSPDRVEQY
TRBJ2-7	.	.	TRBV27	ASSLTSAGAYEQY
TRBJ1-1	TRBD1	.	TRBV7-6	ASSLEGARTEAF
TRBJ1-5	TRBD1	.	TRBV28	ASSRDRGLDQPQH
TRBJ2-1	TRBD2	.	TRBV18	ASSTGGGDEQF